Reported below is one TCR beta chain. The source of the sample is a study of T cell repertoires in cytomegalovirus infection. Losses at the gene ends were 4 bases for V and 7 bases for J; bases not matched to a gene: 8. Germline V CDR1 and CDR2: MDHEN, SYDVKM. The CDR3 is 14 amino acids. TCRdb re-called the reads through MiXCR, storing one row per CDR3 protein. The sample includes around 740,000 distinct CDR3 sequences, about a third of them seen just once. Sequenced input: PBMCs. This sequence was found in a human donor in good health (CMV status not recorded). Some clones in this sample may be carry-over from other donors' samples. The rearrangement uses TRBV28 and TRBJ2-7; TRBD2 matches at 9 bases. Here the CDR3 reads CASSSVAGVWEQYF. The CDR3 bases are TGTGCCAGCAGTTCGGTAGCGGGAGTGTGGGAGCAGTACTTC.